This T cell receptor (beta chain) is drawn from a study of blood T cells in healthy people across ages. Study-wide points: Measured against age, TCR beta diversity per million T cells decreased in a roughly linear manner.

A remark on this clonotype: The antigen is unknown.

Primed by a sample-barcoded 5' primer and a J-beta primer mix, a second PCR proceeded for roughly 7 to 11 cycles. Each cDNA molecule carried a tag from a template-switch adaptor that contained 12 random nucleotides. Using its own MiXCR run on the 5' RACE reads, TCRdb lists one record per CDR3 protein. The sample lists more than 650,000 distinct CDR3 sequences; about a fifth were seen once. This TCR was recovered from a man between 70 and 80 years old in good health. The source material was blood.

The CDR3 bases are TGCAGTGCGTCGGGACAGGGGTTCAATGAGCAGTTCTTC. This codes for CSASGQGFNEQFF. The V call is TRBV20-1, the J call TRBJ2-1; 10 bases line up with TRBD1. In germline, CDR1 is DFQATT, CDR2 SNEGSKA (reference sequence). The CDR3 is 13 residues long. Trimming removed 6 bases from V and 6 bases from J; junction bases left unmatched: 5.